This T cell receptor beta chain was captured in a study of T cell responses to AZD1222 COVID-19 vaccine. Study findings and constraints: The number of AZD1222 recipients seropositive at baseline was only 5 to 7. An increase in Spike-specific TCR breadth and depth was observed after two AZD1222 doses. Only after the peak T cell response were repertoires sampled.

Produced via immunoSEQ multiplex PCR; TCRdb's table is partial and in-frame only. Here the sample spans approximately 150,000 clones, around 87% being singletons. The CDR3 contains 13 residues. Trimming left V 6 bases short and J 0 bases short, with 8 bases between. Regarding this clone: Its antigen is still unknown.

The sequencing used peripheral blood, collected on day 0 of AZD1222 vaccination. The receptor was isolated from an adult in good health. The rearrangement joins TRBV12-3 or TRBV12-4 to TRBJ1-1; D is perhaps TRBD1 (5 bases). The CDR3 spells CASRGRVNTEAFF. The CDR3, as DNA: TGTGCCAGCAGAGGCAGGGTGAACACTGAAGCTTTCTTT.